The rows below give T cell receptor beta chains drawn from one sample of a study of naive and memory T cell subsets. One entry per CDR3 protein results from TCRdb running MiXCR on the UMI-ligation and nested PCR reads. The sample lists 130,000 to 150,000 distinct CDR3 sequences, 22% occurring once. Sequencing was done on a sample of naive CD4+ T cells from blood. Source of these receptors: a human donor in good health. The CDR3 runs from the conserved cysteine through the conserved F or W. D genes are given only for firm matches. Only part of the rows carry a size: once, few, many, or a class if the clone is expanded.

.,13,TRBV29-1,TRBJ2-1,.,TGCAGCGTTCGGTTGGTAGTCCTCAAGGAGCAGTTCTTC,CSVRLVVLKEQFF
TRBD1,15,TRBV6-5,TRBJ1-2,few,TGTGCCAGCAGCTTTCGGACAGGGGGGGCCTATGGCTACACCTTC,CASSFRTGGAYGYTF
TRBD1,16,TRBV4-1,TRBJ1-5,.,TGCGCCAGCAGCCAGGGCGGCGGACAGGGCAATCAGCCCCAGCATTTT,CASSQGGGQGNQPQHF
.,14,TRBV20-1,TRBJ2-7,few,TGCAGTGCTAAAAAGCCCGGGAGCTCCTACGAGCAGTACTTC,CSAKKPGSSYEQYF
TRBD2,19,TRBV12-3/TRBV12-4,TRBJ2-7,.,TGTGCCAGCAGTTTCTCTAGCGGGAGGGTCGCCTCATATTCCTACGAGCAGTACTTC,CASSFSSGRVASYSYEQYF
TRBD2,15,TRBV20-1,TRBJ2-1,many,TGCAGTGCCCGGCTAGCGGCGAGCTCCTACAATGAGCAGTTCTTC,CSARLAASSYNEQFF
.,12,TRBV29-1,TRBJ1-1,.,TGCAGCGTCGCCCAGGGCTCGGCTGAAGCTTTCTTT,CSVAQGSAEAFF
.,15,TRBV19,TRBJ1-2,many,TGTGCCAGTTGGGGCGGGGGCCCCAAAGTGGAAGGCTACACCTTC,CASWGGGPKVEGYTF
.,12,TRBV20-1,TRBJ1-2,.,TGCAGTGCTAGAGGGCACGATGTTGGCTACACCTTC,CSARGHDVGYTF
.,15,TRBV30,TRBJ1-5,few,TGTGCCTGCCAAAGGCCCGGAGGTAGCAATCAGCCCCAGCATTTT,CACQRPGGSNQPQHF
.,14,TRBV28,TRBJ2-7,.,TGTGCCAGCAGTTTGCCAGGGTTGATCTACGAGCAGTACTTC,CASSLPGLIYEQYF
TRBD1,13,TRBV29-1,TRBJ2-5,.,TGCAGCGTTGAGAGGGACAGGGGAGAGACCCAGTACTTC,CSVERDRGETQYF
.,15,TRBV5-1,TRBJ1-2,.,TGCGCCAGCAGCCTTCCCAATGCGGCTAACTATGGCTACACCTTC,CASSLPNAANYGYTF
.,13,TRBV5-1,TRBJ2-1,.,TGCGCCAGCAGCGAAGACAGTTGGGGAATGCAGTTCTTC,CASSEDSWGMQFF
.,13,TRBV5-1,TRBJ1-2,few,TGCGCCAGCACCCCCGGACAGAACTATGGCTACACCTTC,CASTPGQNYGYTF
TRBD1,16,TRBV30,TRBJ2-6,.,TGTGCCTCTCCGGGACAGGGGGCCTTTGGGGCCAACGTCCTGACTTTC,CASPGQGAFGANVLTF
.,17,TRBV11-2,TRBJ2-3,few,TGTGCCAGCAGCTTAGAAGGTTCGCCAGGGGGCACAGATACGCAGTATTTT,CASSLEGSPGGTDTQYF
TRBD1,15,TRBV9,TRBJ2-7,.,TGTGCCAGCAGCGGATCCGGGACAGGGGTCCGCGAGCAGTACTTC,CASSGSGTGVREQYF
TRBD1,13,TRBV19,TRBJ2-7,few,TGTGCCAGTAAGGGGACAGGATCCTACGAGCAGTACTTC,CASKGTGSYEQYF
.,15,TRBV9,TRBJ2-3,many,TGTGCCAGCAGCGTAGAAAGCGTCTACAGATCTACGCAGTATTTT,CASSVESVYRSTQYF
.,15,TRBV18,TRBJ2-2,.,TGTGCCAGCTCACCGACTAAGATAAACACCGGGGAGCTGTTTTTT,CASSPTKINTGELFF
TRBD1,16,TRBV18,TRBJ2-5,many,TGTGCCAGCTCACCAGACATCGGGACAGCCCAAGAGACCCAGTACTTC,CASSPDIGTAQETQYF
TRBD2,15,TRBV20-1,TRBJ2-7,many,TGCAGTGCTAGATTAACCGGGACTAGCGTTTACGAGCAGTACTTC,CSARLTGTSVYEQYF
.,14,TRBV5-1,TRBJ2-7,many,TGCGCCAGCACCCCCAAGCGGAGCTCCTACGAGCAGTACTTC,CASTPKRSSYEQYF
TRBD1,15,TRBV6-6,TRBJ1-5,many,TGTGCCAGCAGGGGGACAGGAGCCTTCAATCAGCCCCAGCATTTT,CASRGTGAFNQPQHF
.,14,TRBV12-3/TRBV12-4,TRBJ2-7,few,TGTGCCAGCAGTTTAGACAGTGGATTTACGGGGCAGTACTTC,CASSLDSGFTGQYF
TRBD1,16,TRBV6-5,TRBJ1-1,.,TGTGCCAGCAGTTACTCGACGAACAGGGGGAACACTGAAGCTTTCTTT,CASSYSTNRGNTEAFF
TRBD1,16,TRBV20-1,TRBJ1-2,many,TGCAGTGCTAATTCCGCTGGGACAGGGACGTTCTATGGCTACACCTTC,CSANSAGTGTFYGYTF
.,15,TRBV6-2/TRBV6-3,TRBJ2-1,many,TGTGCCAGCAGCTGGGGATCCTTTGGGCCCAATGAGCAGTTCTTC,CASSWGSFGPNEQFF
TRBD2,15,TRBV28,TRBJ2-7,.,TGTGCCAGCAGTTTATATAGCGGGGGGTCCCACGAGCAGTACTTC,CASSLYSGGSHEQYF
TRBD2,15,TRBV4-1,TRBJ2-1,.,TGCGCCAGCAGCCAAGGCGTAGGGAGGGTTGGTGAGCAGTTCTTC,CASSQGVGRVGEQFF
.,13,TRBV5-8,TRBJ1-3,.,TGTGCCAGCAGACCTCACTCTGGAAACACCATATATTTT,CASRPHSGNTIYF
.,12,TRBV28,TRBJ1-2,.,TGTGCCAGCAGTTTTTCGGACTATGGCTACACCTTC,CASSFSDYGYTF
TRBD1,14,TRBV12-3/TRBV12-4,TRBJ1-4,once,TGTGCCAGCAGTCCCGACAGGGGGTGGGTAAAACTGTTTTTT,CASSPDRGWVKLFF
TRBD1,13,TRBV20-1,TRBJ2-7,once,TGCAGTGCCAGGACAGGGGTCCTCAACGAGCAGTACTTC,CSARTGVLNEQYF
TRBD2,14,TRBV4-2,TRBJ2-7,few,TGTGCCAGCAGCCAAGAGGGGACTAGTAGGGAGCAGTACTTC,CASSQEGTSREQYF
.,13,TRBV7-2,TRBJ2-7,many,TGTGCCAGCGGAAGGGGGACTCCGCCCGAGCAGTACTTC,CASGRGTPPEQYF
.,13,TRBV7-8,TRBJ2-4,few,TGTGCCAGCAGCGCTGACCTCAAAAACATTCAGTACTTC,CASSADLKNIQYF
TRBD1,13,TRBV20-1,TRBJ2-7,few,TGCAGTGCTAAACAGGGGGCTAGGATTGAGCAGTACTTC,CSAKQGARIEQYF
TRBD1,15,TRBV3-1,TRBJ2-1,.,TGTGCCAGCAGCCAGGAGACAGGGCCAACCCATGAGCAGTTCTTC,CASSQETGPTHEQFF
.,18,TRBV19,TRBJ1-6,few,TGTGCCAGTAGTATCTCTCACACGGACTACTCCTATAATTCACCCCTCCACTTT,CASSISHTDYSYNSPLHF
.,12,TRBV12-3/TRBV12-4,TRBJ1-1,few,TGTGCCAGCAGTCACCCGAACACTGAAGCTTTCTTT,CASSHPNTEAFF
.,11,TRBV30,TRBJ2-5,.,TGTGCCTGGACCTCCCTAGATACCCAGTACTTC,CAWTSLDTQYF
TRBD1,16,TRBV7-8,TRBJ2-7,few,TGTGCCAGCAGCCCCCAACAGGGGCTGAGGGCCTACGAGCAGTACTTC,CASSPQQGLRAYEQYF
.,15,TRBV6-1,TRBJ2-7,few,TGTGCCAGCAGTGAGGGGATAGTACCTACCTACGAGCAGTACTTC,CASSEGIVPTYEQYF
TRBD1,12,TRBV28,TRBJ1-5,.,TGTGCCAGCAGGACAGGGATCCAGCCCCAGCATTTT,CASRTGIQPQHF
.,16,TRBV12-3/TRBV12-4,TRBJ1-1,many,TGTGCCAGCAGCCCACGGGCCCTACAGAGGGGCACTGAAGCTTTCTTT,CASSPRALQRGTEAFF
.,13,TRBV29-1,TRBJ1-1,many,TGCAGCGTTGTAGGCAGAGCGAACACTGAAGCTTTCTTT,CSVVGRANTEAFF
.,15,TRBV6-6,TRBJ1-2,few,TGTGCCAGCAGTTACATAGGGTCGCTTGGGTATGGCTACACCTTC,CASSYIGSLGYGYTF
.,14,TRBV6-5,TRBJ2-3,few,TGTGCCAGCAGTCCAGGTCTGGGTCGGGATACGCAGTATTTT,CASSPGLGRDTQYF
.,13,TRBV5-1,TRBJ1-2,.,TGCGCCAGCAGCTCGGGGCAGTCCTATGGCTACACCTTC,CASSSGQSYGYTF
TRBD1,14,TRBV18,TRBJ1-1,few,TGTGCCAGCTCACCAAATCCAGGGGGCACTGAAGCTTTCTTT,CASSPNPGGTEAFF
TRBD2,17,TRBV18,TRBJ2-3,few,TGTGCCAGCTCACCCCAAGGAGCGGGAAGGTCCACAGATACGCAGTATTTT,CASSPQGAGRSTDTQYF